A single sample is the source of the 23 T cell receptor beta chains below, sequenced in a study of Ad26.COV2.S vaccination and SARS-CoV-2 variants. Assay: immunoSEQ multiplex PCR; the TCRdb copy retains only in-frame clones and omits some. The sample carries about 680,000 clones, about 90% recorded once. Specified treatment: 19 received Ad26.COV2.S at low or high dose, single or two shots; 5 received placebo; per-sample allocation not given. Each sample was drawn 63 days after the first injection (of vaccine or placebo). The specimen was peripheral blood, collected in a trial of Ad26.COV2.S vaccine versus placebo. Receptors originate from a person aged 18-65 years who received the Ad26.COV2.S COVID-19 vaccine or a placebo.

V is TRBV7-3 and J is TRBJ2-3, with 7 bases lining up with TRBD1. J gave up 4 bases and V 3 bases, and 4 bases lay outside the gene matches. There are 14 residues in the CDR3. Germline V lookup: CDR1 SGHTA, CDR2 FQGTGA. CDR3 loop: CASSLTGFSDTQYF. The DNA for the CDR3 is TGTGCCAGCAGCTTGACAGGGTTCTCAGATACGCAGTATTTT.

This clone was found once. The chain combines TRBV24-1 with TRBJ2-1; 10 nucleotides match TRBD1. The germline V gene encodes CDR1 KGHDR and CDR2 SFDVKD. Trimming took 4 bases from V and 9 from J; bases not matched to a gene: 5. This CDR3 has 14 residues. CDR3 DNA sequence: TGTGCCACCAGTGACGACAGGGGGCCCGGTGAGCAGTTCTTC. As protein: CATSDDRGPGEQFF.

The chain uses TRBV9 and TRBJ2-7; a weak D match, TRBD2 (6 bases). This CDR3 spans 13 amino acids. V lost 3 bases to trimming and J lost 3 bases, with 10 bases between them. CDR1 is SGDLS, CDR2 YYNGEE, per germline. The CDR3 DNA sequence: TGTGCCAGCAGCGGCGGGGCGGGCTACGAGCAGTACTTC. It codes for CASSGGAGYEQYF.

The gene calls are TRBV2 and TRBJ2-5; D is ambiguous. V was shortened by 5 bases and J by 6 bases, with 10 bases between the two germline ends. The CDR3 contains 12 residues. Germline V CDR1 and CDR2: SNHLY, FYNNEI. The CDR3 region is CASSITLQTQYF. The CDR3 DNA reads as TGTGCCAGCAGTATAACGTTGCAGACCCAGTACTTC.

This chain uses TRBV27 with TRBJ2-7, with 7 bases aligning to TRBD1. With 0 bases clipped from V and 3 bases from J, the junction kept 2 bases outside the gene matches. The germline V gene has CDR1 MNHEY and CDR2 SMNVEV (reference sequence). The CDR3 sequence is 14 residues long. DNA of the CDR3: TGTGCCAGCAGTTTATCACAGGGGAACTACGAGCAGTACTTC. Its translation is CASSLSQGNYEQYF.

The gene calls are TRBV3-1 (or the pseudogene TRBV3-2) and TRBJ1-2; D gene unclear. Trimming stripped 1 base from V and 8 bases from J, with 20 bases between. Germline V CDR1 and CDR2: LGHDT, YNNKEL (reference sequence). CDR3 length: 16 residues. The CDR3 is CASSQGVTSFRGGYTF. DNA for the CDR3: TGTGCCAGCAGCCAAGGGGTAACCAGCTTTCGAGGGGGCTACACCTTC.

This clone was found once. The V and J genes are TRBV7-3 and TRBJ2-3; D ambiguous. Trimming removed 5 bases at V and 0 bases at J, with 15 bases between. In germline, CDR1 is SGHTA, CDR2 FQGTGA. This CDR3 comprises 16 residues. The CDR3, as DNA: TGTGCCAGCAGCACCGAGGTCCAGCCCAGCACAGATACGCAGTATTTT. Amino acid sequence: CASSTEVQPSTDTQYF.

The chain employs TRBV10-3 and TRBJ1-2, with D perhaps matching TRBD1 (6 bases). Germline loops: CDR1 ENHRY, CDR2 SYGVKD. V dropped 7 bases and J dropped 0 bases, with 18 bases sitting between them. The CDR3 is 16 amino acids. The CDR3 protein is CAINTGTSGANYGYTF. In DNA, the CDR3 is TGTGCCATCAATACCGGGACATCTGGTGCTAACTATGGCTACACCTTC.

The rearrangement joins TRBV3-1 (or the pseudogene TRBV3-2) to TRBJ1-1, with a tentative D call TRBD1 (5 bases). Trimming removed 3 bases at V and 1 base at J, with 9 bases between. Per the germline V gene, CDR1 is LGHDT and CDR2 is YNNKEL (reference sequence). The length of the CDR3 is 14 residues. CDR3 sequence: CASSHGTGNTEAFF. CDR3 coding DNA: TGTGCCAGCAGCCACGGAACAGGGAACACTGAAGCTTTCTTT.

The chain carries TRBV5-6 and TRBJ2-7; 9 nucleotides line up with TRBD1. Per the germline V gene, CDR1 is SGHDT and CDR2 is YYEEEE. J was trimmed by 6 bases and V by 0 bases; bases with no gene match: 4. The CDR3 contains 14 residues. The CDR3 nucleotides read TGTGCCAGCAGCTTGGGGACAGGGGTAGGCGAGCAGTACTTC. It codes for CASSLGTGVGEQYF.

V is TRBV19 and J is TRBJ1-1, with 8 bases fitting TRBD1. Germline V gene sequence: CDR1 LNHDA, CDR2 SQIVND (reference sequence). CDR3 length: 18 amino acids. V shed 6 bases, J shed 1 base, and the junction held 16 bases outside the gene matches. The CDR3 loop is CASRRLTSGGRGNTEAFF. The CDR3 nucleotides are TGTGCCAGTAGACGACTCACGTCAGGGGGCCGGGGGAACACTGAAGCTTTCTTT.

This clone was found once. The V gene is TRBV19, the J gene TRBJ1-5; D gene ambiguous. V lost 3 bases and J lost 1, with 13 bases in between. This CDR3 comprises 16 residues. CDR1 is LNHDA, CDR2 SQIVND, per germline (reference sequence). CDR3 in amino acids: CASSIMGSGSNQPQHF. The CDR3 nucleotides are TGTGCCAGTAGTATCATGGGATCAGGAAGCAATCAGCCCCAGCATTTT.

This clone was observed a handful of times. V gene TRBV5-4 combines with J gene TRBJ1-6, with TRBD1 identical over 8 bases. Trimming at V came to 8 bases and at J to 7 bases, leaving 5 bases not matched to a gene. In germline, CDR1 is SGHNT, CDR2 YYREEE (reference sequence). The CDR3 consists of 13 residues. CDR3 DNA: TGTGCCAGTAAAACAGGGGGAAATTCACCCCTCCACTTT. Its protein product is CASKTGGNSPLHF. The full variable domain, rest sourced from reference TRBV5-4 and TRBJ1-6, is ETGVTQSPTHLIKTRGQQVTLRCSSQSGHNTVSWYQQALGQGPQFIFQYYREEENGRGNFPPRFSGLQFPNYSSELNVNALELDDSALYLCASKTGGNSPLHFGNGTRLTVT.

The V gene is TRBV7-2, the J gene TRBJ2-5; tentatively, D is TRBD2 (6 bases). The V end was cut by 2 bases, the J end by 1 base, with 11 bases between. In germline, CDR1 is SGHTA, CDR2 FQGNSA. The CDR3 has 15 amino acids. The CDR3 spells CASSLQAAGQETQYF. The CDR3 bases are TGTGCCAGCAGCTTACAAGCAGCGGGCCAAGAGACCCAGTACTTC.

The chain uses TRBV4-2 and TRBJ1-4; no clear D. Per germline, CDR1 LGHNA and CDR2 YNFKEQ. Trimming took 0 bases from V and 2 from J, leaving 10 bases between them. The CDR3 extends over 16 amino acids. The CDR3 bases are TGTGCCAGCAGCCAAGATAACTTGGGGACTAATGAAAAACTGTTTTTT. Its protein product is CASSQDNLGTNEKLFF.

The count of this clone is one. This sequence joins TRBV29-1 and TRBJ1-1, with D maybe TRBD1 (5 bases). Per germline, CDR1 SQVTM and CDR2 ANQGSEA. Between the trimmed V and J ends, which lost 3 bases and 10 bases, there was a span of 18 bases. The CDR3 loop spans 13 amino acids. CDR3 residues: CSVERSGMIAAFF. CDR3 DNA: TGCAGCGTTGAGAGGTCAGGGATGATCGCAGCTTTCTTT.

The V call is TRBV29-1, the J call TRBJ2-7, with TRBD2 identical over 8 bases. Germline V gene sequence: CDR1 SQVTM, CDR2 ANQGSEA. This CDR3 is built from 16 residues. The V gene end was trimmed by 0 bases and the J gene end by 2 bases; junction bases not matched to a gene: 9. The CDR3 DNA reads as TGCAGCGTTGAAGATGCCCTTGCGGGGGGAACCTACGAGCAGTACTTC. Its protein product is CSVEDALAGGTYEQYF.

The chain joins TRBV5-4 to TRBJ2-7, with TRBD2 identical over 9 bases. CDR3 length: 16 amino acids. With 3 bases clipped from V and 5 bases from J, the junction kept 12 bases outside the gene matches. CDR1 and CDR2 (germline): SGHNT, YYREEE (reference sequence). As DNA, the CDR3 is TGTGCCAGCAGCTCCCGTGCTGGGACTAGCTATGACGAGCAGTACTTC. It is translated as CASSSRAGTSYDEQYF.

CDR3 DNA: TGTGCCAGCAGCCAACCCCCGACCTCGACTAGCGGGAGGTCTGAGCAGTTCTTC. Translation gives CASSQPPTSTSGRSEQFF. This chain links TRBV3-1 (or the pseudogene TRBV3-2) with TRBJ2-1; 13 positions match TRBD2. Germline CDR1 and CDR2: LGHDT and YNNKEL (reference sequence). The CDR3 has 18 residues. Unmatched junction bases numbered 13, after V lost 2 bases and J lost 9 bases.

V usage is TRBV30 and J usage is TRBJ2-5; D uncertain. There are 14 residues in the CDR3. The germline V gene has CDR1 GTSNPN and CDR2 SVGIG (reference sequence). V was clipped by 0 bases and J by 2 bases, with 10 bases between them. As DNA, the CDR3 is TGTGCCTGGAGTGTACGACGGTTTCAAGAGACCCAGTACTTC. Its protein is CAWSVRRFQETQYF.

The chain combines TRBV29-1 with TRBJ2-3; 11 bases line up with TRBD2. Trimming took 4 bases from V and 2 from J; bases not matched to a gene: 11. Germline V gene sequence: CDR1 SQVTM, CDR2 ANQGSEA. The CDR3 contains 17 residues. For the CDR3, the DNA is TGCAGCGTTGGGAGGCTCGCTAGCGGGGGGACCACAGATACGCAGTATTTT. Translated: CSVGRLASGGTTDTQYF.

The chain employs TRBV7-9 and TRBJ1-6, with D possibly being TRBD1 (5 bases). The germline gives CDR1 SEHNR, CDR2 FQNEAQ (reference sequence). V was trimmed by 1 base and J by 5 bases, leaving 6 bases between them. This CDR3 region has 14 residues. The CDR3 sequence: CASSLEGNNSPLHF. The CDR3 DNA sequence: TGTGCCAGCAGCTTAGAGGGGAATAATTCACCCCTCCACTTT.

This rearrangement joins TRBV3-1 (or the pseudogene TRBV3-2) to TRBJ2-3, with D possibly being TRBD2 (6 bases). CDR1 LGHDT and CDR2 YNNKEL come from the germline V gene (reference sequence). Trimming removed 4 bases at V and 13 bases at J, with 15 bases between. This CDR3 comprises 12 residues. The CDR3, as DNA: TGTGCCAGCAGCCCAGCCTCGGGACTGGAGTATTTT. This encodes CASSPASGLEYF.